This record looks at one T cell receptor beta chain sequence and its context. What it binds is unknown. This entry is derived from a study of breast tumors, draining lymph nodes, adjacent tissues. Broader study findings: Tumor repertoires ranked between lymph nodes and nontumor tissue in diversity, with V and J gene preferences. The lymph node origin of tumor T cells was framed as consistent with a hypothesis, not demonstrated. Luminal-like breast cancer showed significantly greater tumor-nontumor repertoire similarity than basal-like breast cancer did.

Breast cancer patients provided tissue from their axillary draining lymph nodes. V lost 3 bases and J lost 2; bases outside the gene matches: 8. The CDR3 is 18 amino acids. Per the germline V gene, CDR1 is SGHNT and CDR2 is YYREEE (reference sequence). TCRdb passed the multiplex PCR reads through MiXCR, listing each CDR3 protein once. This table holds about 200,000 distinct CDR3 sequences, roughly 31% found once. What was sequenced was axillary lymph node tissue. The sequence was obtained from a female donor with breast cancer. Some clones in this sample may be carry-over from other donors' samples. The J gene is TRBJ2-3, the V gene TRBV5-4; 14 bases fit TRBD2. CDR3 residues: CASSWGLAGVDPTDTQYF. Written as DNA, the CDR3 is TGTGCCAGCAGCTGGGGACTAGCGGGAGTGGACCCCACAGATACGCAGTATTTT.